What follows is one T cell receptor beta chain and its context. Russia was home to the donors, healthy Caucasian individuals aged roughly 6 to 100. The germline gives CDR1 DFQATT, CDR2 SNEGSKA (reference sequence). CDR3 length: 15 residues. V lost 6 bases, J lost 4 bases, and 21 bases lay in between. The source of the sample is a study of blood T cells in healthy people across ages. A sample-barcoded 5' primer and a J-beta primer mix were used in a second PCR of about 7 to 12 cycles. MiXCR, run by TCRdb on the 5' RACE reads, gives a single entry per CDR3 protein. The data contain about 650,000 distinct CDR3 sequences, around 52% of them singletons.

The TCR was taken from a woman of 80 years or more in good health. The sequenced material came from blood. This chain uses TRBV20-1 with TRBJ1-2; D gene uncertain. The CDR3 DNA reads as TGCAGTGCCGCCCCCGTGGGTCAGGCCAGCTATGGCTACACCTTC. Translated: CSAAPVGQASYGYTF.